This T cell receptor beta chain originates from a study of shared clonotypes between healthy human individuals. TCRdb's table, derived via immunoSEQ multiplex PCR, lists solely in-frame clones and lacks some. The sample lists over a million clones, about three quarters seen once, with roughly 1.4% in the top ten. Germline CDR1 LGHNA, CDR2 YSLEER. V trimming: 1 base; J trimming: 5 bases; junction bases outside the gene matches: 3. The CDR3 length is 15 residues. Material: memory CD4+ T cells sorted from blood. The subset: CD45RA-negative fraction. This rearrangement joins TRBV4-3 to TRBJ2-1, with 9 nucleotides matching TRBD2. This sequence was found in a man aged 18 to 35 in good health. CDR3 in DNA: TGCGCCAGCAGCCAAGGGTCTAGCGGGAACAATGAGCAGTTCTTC. The encoded protein is CASSQGSSGNNEQFF.